The sequence of this T cell receptor beta chain was determined in a study of memory CD8 T cells in hepatitis C reinfection. About the study: Reinfection meant HCV RNA positivity after two negatives ≥60 days apart.

Profiled with immunoSEQ multiplex PCR; TCRdb holds only in-frame clones, not every one. The table records about 50,000 clones, roughly 91% of them present only once. As to time point: pre-reinfection, 55 to 20 weeks before reinfection detection. TCR sequencing was done directly ex vivo on sorted cells, without expansion in vitro. Two donors provided sorted CD3+ CD8+ CD45RO- naive CD8 T cells at all three reinfection time points. The V gene end was trimmed by 7 bases and the J gene end by 4 bases; junction bases not matched to a gene: 11. The CDR3 spans 16 residues. Germline V gene sequence: CDR1 SQVTM, CDR2 ANQGSEA.

The sequence came from a man between 18 and 29 years old with hepatitis C virus infection. The source material was naive CD8+ T cells sorted from blood. The V and J genes are TRBV29-1 and TRBJ2-1; 12 bases map to TRBD2. CDR3 residues: CSGRLAGDLAYNEQFF. Written as DNA, the CDR3 is TGCAGCGGTCGACTAGCGGGAGACTTAGCTTACAATGAGCAGTTCTTC.